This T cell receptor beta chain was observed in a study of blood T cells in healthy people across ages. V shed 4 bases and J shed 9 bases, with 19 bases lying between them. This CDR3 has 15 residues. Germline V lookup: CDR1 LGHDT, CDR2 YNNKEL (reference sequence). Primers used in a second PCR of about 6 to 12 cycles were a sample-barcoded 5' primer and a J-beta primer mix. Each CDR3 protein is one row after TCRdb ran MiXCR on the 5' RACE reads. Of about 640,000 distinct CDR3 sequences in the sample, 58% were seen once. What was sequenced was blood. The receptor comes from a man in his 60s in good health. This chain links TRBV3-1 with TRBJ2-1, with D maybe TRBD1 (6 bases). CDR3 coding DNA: TGTGCCAGCAGCCGAGACAGGTCGCAGGGGACTGAGCAGTTCTTC. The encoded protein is CASSRDRSQGTEQFF.